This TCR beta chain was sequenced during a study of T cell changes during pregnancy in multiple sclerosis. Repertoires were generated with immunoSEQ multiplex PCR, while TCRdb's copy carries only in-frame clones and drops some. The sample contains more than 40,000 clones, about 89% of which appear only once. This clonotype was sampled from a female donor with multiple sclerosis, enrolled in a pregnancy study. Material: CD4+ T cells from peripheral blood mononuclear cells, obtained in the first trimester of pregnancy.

CDR3 coding DNA: TGCGCCAGCAGCCAAGGAGGGCCTGATCAGCCCCAGCATTTT. The encoded protein is CASSQGGPDQPQHF. The chain is built from TRBV4-1 and TRBJ1-5; the D is unclear. This CDR3 is built from 14 residues. Germline loops: CDR1 MGHRA, CDR2 YSYEKL. Trimming shortened V by 1 base and J by 5 bases, and 9 bases separated the two germline ends.